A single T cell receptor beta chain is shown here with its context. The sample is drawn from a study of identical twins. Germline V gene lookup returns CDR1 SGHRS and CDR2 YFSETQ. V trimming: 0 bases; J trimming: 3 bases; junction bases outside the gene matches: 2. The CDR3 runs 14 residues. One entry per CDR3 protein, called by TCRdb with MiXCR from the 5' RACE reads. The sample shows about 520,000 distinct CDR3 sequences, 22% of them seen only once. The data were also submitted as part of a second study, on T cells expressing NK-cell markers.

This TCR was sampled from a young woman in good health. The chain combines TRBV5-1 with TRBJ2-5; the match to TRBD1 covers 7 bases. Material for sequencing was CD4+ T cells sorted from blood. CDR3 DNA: TGCGCCAGCAGCTTGGGACAGGGAAAAGAGACCCAGTACTTC. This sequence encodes CASSLGQGKETQYF.